This T cell receptor (beta chain) stems from a study of OX40 agonist ivuxolimab in advanced cancers. Study overall: Dosing consisted of intravenous ivuxolimab at 0.01 to 10 mg/kg every 2 weeks.

CDR3 length equals 14 residues. Trimming shortened V by 1 base and J by 6 bases, and 12 bases separated the two germline ends. Germline V gene sequence: CDR1 LGHNA, CDR2 YNFKEQ. Of note for this clone: Its antigen is unknown.

Overall study results and limits: By week 6 at 0.1 to 3.0 mg/kg, blood CD4+ and CD8+ T cells had expanded clonally. Expanded peripheral T-cell antigen specificity went undetermined. At 0.1-3.0 mg/kg, partial responders had clonal expansion among the lowest observed.

The data were produced by immunoSEQ multiplex PCR, yet TCRdb's version contains in-frame clones alone and is incomplete. The sample gives roughly 80,000 clones, around 85% of which show up once; around 1.7% is in the top ten. The source of this sequence is an adult with an advanced solid tumor such as melanoma, head and neck, liver or kidney cancer. The sequencing here drew on CD4+ or CD8+ T cells sorted from blood, taken in a trial of the OX40 agonist ivuxolimab. The V call is TRBV4-2, the J call TRBJ1-1, with unresolved D. For the CDR3, the DNA is TGTGCCAGCAGCCAAGGCAGGTACGACGCTGAAGCTTTCTTT. The encoded protein is CASSQGRYDAEAFF.